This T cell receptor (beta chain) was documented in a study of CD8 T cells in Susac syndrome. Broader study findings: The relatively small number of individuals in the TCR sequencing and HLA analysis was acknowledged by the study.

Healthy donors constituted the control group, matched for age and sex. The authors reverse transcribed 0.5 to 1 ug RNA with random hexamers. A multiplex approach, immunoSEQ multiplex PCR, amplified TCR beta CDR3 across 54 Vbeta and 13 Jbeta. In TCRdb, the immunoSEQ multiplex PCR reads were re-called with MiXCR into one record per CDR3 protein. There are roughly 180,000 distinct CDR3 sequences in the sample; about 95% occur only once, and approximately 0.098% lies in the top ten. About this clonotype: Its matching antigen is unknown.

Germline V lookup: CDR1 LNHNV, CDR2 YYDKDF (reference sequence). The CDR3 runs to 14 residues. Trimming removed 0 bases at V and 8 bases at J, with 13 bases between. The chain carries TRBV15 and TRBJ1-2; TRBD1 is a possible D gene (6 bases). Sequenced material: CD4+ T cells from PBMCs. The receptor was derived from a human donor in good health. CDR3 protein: CATSREVGAGGYTF. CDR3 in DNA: TGTGCCACCAGCAGAGAAGTGGGGGCGGGAGGCTACACCTTC.